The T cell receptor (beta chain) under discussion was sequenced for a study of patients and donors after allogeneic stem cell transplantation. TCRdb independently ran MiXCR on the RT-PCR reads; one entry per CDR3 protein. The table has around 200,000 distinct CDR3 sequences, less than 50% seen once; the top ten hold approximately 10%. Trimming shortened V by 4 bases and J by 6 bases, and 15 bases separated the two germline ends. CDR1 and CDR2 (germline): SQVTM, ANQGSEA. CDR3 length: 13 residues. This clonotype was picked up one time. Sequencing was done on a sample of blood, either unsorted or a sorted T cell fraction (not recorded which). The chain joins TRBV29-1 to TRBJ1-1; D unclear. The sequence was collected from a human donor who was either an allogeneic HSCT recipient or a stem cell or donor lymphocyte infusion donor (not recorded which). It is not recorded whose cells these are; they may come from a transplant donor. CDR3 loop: CSVVLRDMAEAFF. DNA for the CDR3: TGCAGCGTTGTTCTGAGGGATATGGCTGAAGCTTTCTTT.